These 8 T cell receptor beta chains originate from one sample sequenced in a study of T cell repertoires in cytomegalovirus infection. Their recognized antigens are unknown. TCRdb re-called the reads through MiXCR, storing one row per CDR3 protein. This repertoire shows fewer than 350,000 distinct CDR3 sequences, 25% to 30% found once; its top ten account for 15% to 20%. Sequenced here: cultured PBMCs, sampled from culture after CMV antigen stimulation. These receptors originate from a human donor in good health (CMV status not recorded). Some clones in this sample may be carry-over from other donors' samples.

The gene calls are TRBV2 and TRBJ2-1; 7 bases match TRBD2. Germline V gene lookup returns CDR1 SNHLY and CDR2 FYNNEI. The CDR3 length is 14 residues. The V segment lost 5 bases and the J segment 4 bases; nucleotides outside the gene matches: 5. CDR3 nucleotides: TGTGCCAGCAGTAGTCTAGCGGCGTACAATGAGCAGTTCTTC. Translating gives CASSSLAAYNEQFF.

The V gene is TRBV7-3, the J gene TRBJ2-2, with a weak D call TRBD1 (6 bases). The CDR3 covers 14 residues. Per germline, CDR1 SGHTA and CDR2 FQGTGA. V was clipped by 5 bases and J by 2 bases, with 9 bases between them. CDR3 sequence: CASSRTVNTGELFF. CDR3 coding DNA: TGTGCCAGCAGCCGGACAGTAAACACCGGGGAGCTGTTTTTT.

This clonotype was counted between two and nine times. This chain connects TRBV12-3 or TRBV12-4 to TRBJ2-1; D gene unclear. The CDR3 is made up of 13 amino acids. V dropped 3 bases and J dropped 6 bases, with 9 bases sitting between them. CDR3 bases: TGTGCCAGCAGTTTCAGAGTTACCAATGAGCAGTTCTTC. Translated, it gives CASSFRVTNEQFF.

V gene TRBV7-8 combines with J gene TRBJ1-1; TRBD1 is a possible D gene (5 bases). The CDR3 contains 14 residues. Germline V gives CDR1 SGHVS, CDR2 FQNEAQ. The ends were cut back, 3 bases at V and 1 base at J, with 9 bases in the middle. The CDR3 DNA follows: TGTGCCAGCAGCTTCGCCGGGGGGAACACTGAAGCTTTCTTT. It yields the protein CASSFAGGNTEAFF.

In this sample, this clonotype turned up many times. The chain carries TRBV7-2 and TRBJ1-2; TRBD1 is a possible D gene (5 bases). The V gene lost 5 bases and the J gene lost 7 bases, with 20 bases spanning the gap. Germline V gene sequence: CDR1 SGHTA, CDR2 FQGNSA. CDR3 length equals 15 residues. The CDR3 region is CASSIGVGVGGGYTF. The CDR3 DNA follows: TGTGCCAGCAGCATAGGGGTCGGGGTCGGCGGTGGCTACACCTTC.

The CDR3, as DNA: TGTGCCAGCAGAGTCCCCCTTGCGGGAGGGATGTTCTTC. Amino acids: CASRVPLAGGMFF. The chain couples TRBV12-3 or TRBV12-4 to TRBJ2-1; 9 bases fit TRBD2. After removal of 6 bases from V and 15 bases from J, the junction contained 12 bases not matched to a gene. CDR3 size: 13 residues.

The chain couples TRBV15 to TRBJ2-5; D possibly corresponds to TRBD1 (6 bases). V lost 5 bases and J lost 6, with 16 bases in between. There are 14 residues in the CDR3. The germline V gene encodes CDR1 LNHNV and CDR2 YYDKDF (reference sequence). The CDR3 spells CATSGTQGRQTQYF. CDR3 DNA sequence: TGTGCCACCAGCGGCACACAGGGTAGGCAGACCCAGTACTTC.

This clonotype was counted at least ten times. The V and J genes are TRBV7-8 and TRBJ1-5; no clear D. CDR3 length equals 14 residues. Germline CDR1 reads SGHVS; CDR2 reads FQNEAQ. V dropped 5 bases and J dropped 7 bases, with 15 bases sitting between them. CDR3 protein: CASSEAGLRQPQHF. As DNA, the CDR3 is TGTGCCAGCAGCGAAGCGGGGTTGCGGCAGCCCCAGCATTTT.